Shown below are 18 T cell receptor beta chains from a single sample sequenced in a study of memory CD4+ T cells and cytomegalovirus serostatus (dated by TCRdb to the late 2010s). A FACSAria II was used to sort memory CD4+ T cells, defined as single viable CD3+CD4+CD8-CD45RO+ cells. The method behind the library was the immunoSEQ multiplex PCR assay. Drawn from immuneACCESS, this table holds only the in-frame rearrangements with V and J called that TCRdb kept. Clones are partly lost; checked studies trace under half to an unresolved V gene and leave the rest unexplained. The sample contains some 59,000 clones, 75% to 85% of them found a single time. Around 0.9% of the sample lies in the top ten. The material sequenced was memory CD4+ T cells from blood. These receptors were obtained from an adult in good health and CMV-seronegative.

CDR3 bases: TGTGCCTGGAGGCAACCTGGGACAAACACTGAAGCTTTCTTT. Translated, it gives CAWRQPGTNTEAFF. The J gene is TRBJ1-1, the V gene TRBV30, with a possible D match to TRBD1 (6 bases). This CDR3 comprises 14 residues. CDR1 is GTSNPN and CDR2 is SVGIG in the germline V gene (reference sequence). V gave up 3 bases and J gave up 2 bases, with 13 bases separating them.

The V and J genes are TRBV7-9 and TRBJ2-3; TRBD1 matches at 7 bases. The CDR3 consists of 14 residues. J lost 5 bases, V lost 2 bases, and 4 bases had no gene match. CDR1 is SEHNR and CDR2 is FQNEAQ in the germline V gene (reference sequence). This CDR3 reads CASSLTGVGDTQYF. CDR3 DNA: TGTGCCAGCAGCTTAACAGGGGTGGGAGATACGCAGTATTTT.

This chain joins TRBV5-1 and TRBJ2-1; weak D call: TRBD1 (5 bases). Germline values: CDR1 SGHRS, CDR2 YFSETQ. The CDR3 length is 12 residues. V lost 3 bases, J lost 5 bases, and 6 bases lay in between. This CDR3 is CASSWGNNEQFF. Here the CDR3 DNA reads TGCGCCAGCAGCTGGGGCAACAATGAGCAGTTCTTC.

The rearrangement uses TRBV14 and TRBJ2-1, with 7 bases aligning to TRBD1. The V and J ends lost 4 bases and 0 bases, in that order; junction bases with no gene match: 0. Germline V gene data show CDR1 as SGHDN and CDR2 as FVKESK. CDR3 length: 14 amino acids. The CDR3 DNA reads as TGTGCCAGCAGCCCAGGGGGCTCCTACAATGAGCAGTTCTTC. Residues: CASSPGGSYNEQFF.

This sequence joins TRBV6-5 and TRBJ1-5; D is possibly TRBD1 (6 bases). Germline V gives CDR1 MNHEY, CDR2 SVGAGI. V dropped 2 bases and J dropped 5 bases, with 10 bases sitting between them. CDR3 size: 14 residues. CDR3 region: CASSYRGGDQPQHF. CDR3 sequence (DNA): TGTGCCAGCAGTTACAGAGGGGGGGATCAGCCCCAGCATTTT.

On this clone itself: Germline and junction disagree at one end, which may indicate a read error. The chain carries TRBV6-1 and TRBJ1-1; perhaps TRBD1 as D (5 bases). Germline CDR1 MNHNS, CDR2 SASEGT. The CDR3 contains 16 residues. CDR3 DNA sequence: TGTGCCAGCAGTGAAGGTCTGCGGGACCTGAAGACTGAAGCTTTCTTT. Encoded protein: CASSEGLRDLKTEAFF.

This rearrangement joins TRBV5-1 to TRBJ1-3; no definite D call. The CDR3 contains 15 residues. The germline CDR1 and CDR2 sequences are SGHRS and YFSETQ. Trimming stripped 0 bases from V and 2 bases from J, with 9 bases between. Here the CDR3 DNA reads TGCGCCAGCAGCTTGGAAGGGTCAGCTGGAAACACCATATATTTT. Its translation is CASSLEGSAGNTIYF.

The chain combines TRBV18 with TRBJ2-3; D is possibly TRBD2 (5 bases). Trimming stripped 3 bases from V and 2 bases from J, with 12 bases between. The CDR3 contains 15 residues. Germline CDR1 is KGHSH and CDR2 is LQKENI. The CDR3 coding sequence is TGTGCCAGCTCACCTAGCGAATTGGACACAGATACGCAGTATTTT. Amino acids: CASSPSELDTDTQYF.

This clone was seen only once. The chain employs TRBV5-1 and TRBJ1-1, with D possibly TRBD1 on 5 matching bases. V was clipped by 4 bases and J by 2 bases, with 12 bases between them. This CDR3 has 14 amino acids. Germline lookup yields CDR1 SGHRS and CDR2 YFSETQ. CDR3 nucleotide sequence: TGCGCCAGCAGCCAAGCTGGGGGAAACACTGAAGCTTTCTTT. As protein: CASSQAGGNTEAFF.

This chain links TRBV6-5 with TRBJ1-5, with a weak D call TRBD1 (5 bases). Germline V lookup: CDR1 MNHEY, CDR2 SVGAGI. CDR3 length: 14 residues. V lost 6 bases and J lost 3, with 12 bases in between. Written as DNA, the CDR3 is TGTGCCAGCAGCGTGACAGAGATCAATCAGCCCCAGCATTTT. Encoded protein: CASSVTEINQPQHF.

The J gene is TRBJ2-7, the V gene TRBV19; no clear D. The ends were cut back, 3 bases at V and 0 bases at J, with 15 bases in the middle. Germline CDR1 LNHDA, CDR2 SQIVND (reference sequence). The CDR3 has 16 residues. This chain's CDR3 is CASSMATTSGSYEQYF. The CDR3 DNA sequence: TGTGCCAGTAGTATGGCGACGACCTCGGGCTCCTACGAGCAGTACTTC.

With respect to this clone: Other DNA sequences of this sample code for an identical CDR3. This sequence joins TRBV7-3 and TRBJ1-1; D ambiguous. CDR3 length equals 13 residues. CDR1 is SGHTA, CDR2 FQGTGA, per germline. Trimming shortened V by 5 bases and J by 0 bases, and 7 bases separated the two germline ends. The CDR3 protein is CASSPYLNTEAFF. The CDR3 DNA reads as TGTGCCAGCAGCCCATACCTGAACACTGAAGCTTTCTTT.

The chain joins TRBV28 to TRBJ2-1, with D perhaps matching TRBD1 (6 bases). The V gene's germline CDR1 is MDHEN and CDR2 SYDVKM. The ends were cut back, 5 bases at V and 6 bases at J, with 17 bases in the middle. The CDR3 sequence is 15 residues long. CDR3: CASSSQDSKSNEQFF. CDR3 in DNA: TGTGCCAGCAGTAGCCAGGACAGTAAATCCAATGAGCAGTTCTTC.

This clone was picked up one time. The chain recombines TRBV6-5 with TRBJ2-3, with TRBD2 as a possible D gene (6 bases). Between the trimmed V and J ends, which lost 1 base and 1 base, there was a span of 12 bases. The germline gives CDR1 MNHEY, CDR2 SVGAGI. The CDR3 is 16 residues long. The CDR3, as DNA: TGTGCCAGCAGTTACTGGCGGGGTAGCGGCACAGATACGCAGTATTTT. Translated, it gives CASSYWRGSGTDTQYF.

This CDR3 reads CASSEVYRVYSYTF. In DNA, the CDR3 is TGTGCCAGCAGTGAGGTTTACAGGGTTTATAGCTACACCTTC. This chain joins TRBV6-1 and TRBJ1-2; weak D call: TRBD1 (6 bases). Germline CDR1 and CDR2: MNHNS and SASEGT. CDR3 length equals 14 residues. V was clipped by 3 bases and J by 9 bases, with 17 bases between them.

The chain joins TRBV30 to TRBJ1-1; D unresolved. V lost 1 base, J lost 2 bases, and 8 bases lay in between. The CDR3 consists of 13 residues. Germline V lookup: CDR1 GTSNPN, CDR2 SVGIG (reference sequence). The CDR3 loop is CAWSARINTEAFF. The CDR3 coding sequence is TGTGCCTGGAGTGCTCGAATCAACACTGAAGCTTTCTTT.

This rearrangement joins TRBV11-2 to TRBJ1-4, with D maybe TRBD1 (6 bases). The CDR3 covers 16 residues. V gave up 5 bases and J gave up 3 bases, with 16 bases separating them. Germline V gene sequence: CDR1 SGHAT, CDR2 FQNNGV. CDR3 in DNA: TGTGCCAGCAGCCGTTCTGCGGGGGCGGCTAATGAAAAACTGTTTTTT. Protein sequence: CASSRSAGAANEKLFF.

The rearrangement uses TRBV7-9 and TRBJ2-7; D may be TRBD2 (6 bases). V was pared by 6 bases and J by 2 bases, with 29 bases between. The CDR3 runs to 19 residues. The germline V gene has CDR1 SEHNR and CDR2 FQNEAQ (reference sequence). In DNA, the CDR3 is TGTGCCAGCAGTACATTTTTTGGGGGACTCCCTACAAACCCCTACGAGCAGTACTTC. It specifies CASSTFFGGLPTNPYEQYF.